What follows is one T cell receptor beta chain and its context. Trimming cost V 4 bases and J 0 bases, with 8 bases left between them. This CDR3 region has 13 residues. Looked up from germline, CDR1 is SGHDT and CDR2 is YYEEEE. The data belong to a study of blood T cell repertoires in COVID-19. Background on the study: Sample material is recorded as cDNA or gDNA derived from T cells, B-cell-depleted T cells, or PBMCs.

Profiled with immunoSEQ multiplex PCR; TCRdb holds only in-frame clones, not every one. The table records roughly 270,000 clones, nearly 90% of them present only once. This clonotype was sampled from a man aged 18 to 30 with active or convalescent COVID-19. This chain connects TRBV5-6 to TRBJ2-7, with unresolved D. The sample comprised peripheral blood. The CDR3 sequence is CASSQPSSYEQYF. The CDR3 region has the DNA TGTGCCAGCAGCCAACCTAGCTCCTACGAGCAGTACTTC. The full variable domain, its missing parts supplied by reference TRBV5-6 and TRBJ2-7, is DAGVTQSPTHLIKTRGQQVTLRCSPKSGHDTVSWYQQALGQGPQFIFQYYEEEERQRGNFPDRFSGHQFPNYSSELNVNALLLGDSALYLCASSQPSSYEQYFGPGTRLTVT.